This record covers a single TCR beta chain. Its antigen is currently unknown. These data come from a study of blood T cells in healthy people across ages. V was clipped by 0 bases and J by 5 bases, with 9 bases between them. The CDR3 covers 14 residues. CDR1 SGHRS and CDR2 YFSETQ come from the germline V gene. Using a J-beta primer mix together with a sample-barcoded 5' primer, a second PCR was run for roughly 7 to 11 cycles. TCRdb recomputed calls from the 5' RACE reads with MiXCR, one row per CDR3 protein. Among about 1,400,000 distinct CDR3 sequences listed, roughly 40% were seen once. General observations from the study: The donors' CMV status was not determined, possibly confounding changes in expanded clonotypes.

The rearrangement uses TRBV5-1 and TRBJ2-1, with unresolved D. This receptor was taken from a woman between 18 and 29 years old in good health. The sample consisted of blood. The CDR3 region is CASSLGRVNNEQFF. CDR3 bases: TGCGCCAGCAGCTTGGGCCGGGTAAACAATGAGCAGTTCTTC.